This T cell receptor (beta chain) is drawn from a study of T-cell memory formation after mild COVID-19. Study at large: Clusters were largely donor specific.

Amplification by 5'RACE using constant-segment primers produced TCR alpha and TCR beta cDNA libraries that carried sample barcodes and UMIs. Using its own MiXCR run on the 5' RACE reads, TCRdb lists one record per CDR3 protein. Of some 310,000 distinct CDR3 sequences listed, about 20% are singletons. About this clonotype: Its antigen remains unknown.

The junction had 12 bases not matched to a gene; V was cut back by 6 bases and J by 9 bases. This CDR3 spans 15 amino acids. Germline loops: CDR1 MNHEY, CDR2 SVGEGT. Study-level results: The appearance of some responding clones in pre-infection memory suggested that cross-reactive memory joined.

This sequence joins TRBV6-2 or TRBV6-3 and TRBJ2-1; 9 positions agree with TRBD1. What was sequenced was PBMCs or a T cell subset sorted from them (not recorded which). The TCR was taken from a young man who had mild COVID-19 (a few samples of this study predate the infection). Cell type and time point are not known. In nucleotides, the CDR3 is TGTGCCAGCAGACCACGGGACAGGGTCTCAATTGAGCAGTTCTTC. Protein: CASRPRDRVSIEQFF.